Shown below are 23 T cell receptor beta chains from a single sample sequenced in a study of shared clonotypes between healthy human individuals. Measured with immunoSEQ multiplex PCR; TCRdb has only the in-frame clones, and not every one. The sample has roughly 1,600,000 clones, approximately 98.5% seen once. Sequencing was carried out using naive CD4+ T cells sorted from blood. Specified subset: CD45RA+ positively selected. These receptors originate from a man younger than 40 in good health.

V and J are TRBV29-1 and TRBJ2-3; D remains unclear. Germline V CDR1 and CDR2: SQVTM, ANQGSEA. This CDR3 spans 16 amino acids. V was shortened by 3 bases and J by 3 bases, with 19 bases between the two germline ends. The CDR3, as DNA: TGCAGCGTTGACCGGTCTCCTAGTGGTGGGACAGATACGCAGTATTTT. This codes for CSVDRSPSGGTDTQYF.

The V and J genes are TRBV9 and TRBJ2-1, with 8 bases that match TRBD1. Germline V lookup: CDR1 SGDLS, CDR2 YYNGEE. Losses at the gene ends were 2 bases for V and 2 bases for J; bases not matched to a gene: 3. CDR3 length equals 15 residues. CDR3 loop: CASSVTQGAYNEQFF. The DNA for the CDR3 is TGTGCCAGCAGCGTCACACAGGGGGCCTACAATGAGCAGTTCTTC.

The J gene is TRBJ2-7, the V gene TRBV5-6; D uncertain. Germline V gives CDR1 SGHDT, CDR2 YYEEEE. There are 13 residues in the CDR3. V dropped 5 bases and J dropped 1 base, with 10 bases sitting between them. The CDR3 DNA reads as TGTGCCAGCAGAAGGGCCTCTTCCTACGAGCAGTACTTC. Amino acids: CASRRASSYEQYF.

In the case of this clone: The identical CDR3 is also encoded by other nucleotide sequences in the sample. The chain recombines TRBV6-5 with TRBJ2-3; TRBD2 aligns across 13 bases. CDR1 is MNHEY and CDR2 is SVGAGI in the germline V gene. The CDR3 is made up of 16 amino acids. Trimming at V came to 2 bases and at J to 3 bases, leaving 2 bases not matched to a gene. The CDR3 nucleotides read TGTGCCAGCAGTTACCGGACTAGCGGGAGTACAGATACGCAGTATTTT. This sequence encodes CASSYRTSGSTDTQYF.

The chain has TRBV5-4 and TRBJ2-3; 8 nucleotides align to TRBD2. Germline values: CDR1 SGHNT, CDR2 YYREEE (reference sequence). The CDR3 has 14 amino acids. V was clipped by 4 bases and J by 0 bases; unmatched bases: 1. The CDR3 bases are TGTGCCAGCAGCATAGCGGGAAGCACAGATACGCAGTATTTT. This translates into CASSIAGSTDTQYF.

V gene TRBV18 combines with J gene TRBJ2-1; no definite D call. The germline V gene encodes CDR1 KGHSH and CDR2 LQKENI. V dropped 1 base and J dropped 5 bases, with 9 bases sitting between them. The CDR3 totals 14 residues. DNA for the CDR3: TGTGCCAGCTCACCACAAGTTGGGGACAATGAGCAGTTCTTC. Its translation: CASSPQVGDNEQFF.

The rearrangement joins TRBV11-1 to TRBJ2-7, with D hard to call. This CDR3 region has 13 residues. Germline lookup yields CDR1 SGHAT and CDR2 FQDESV (reference sequence). With 5 bases removed from V and 3 bases from J, the gap between germline ends came to 11 bases. CDR3 DNA: TGTGCCAGCAGCAGAGCAGCTTACTACGAGCAGTACTTC. It translates to CASSRAAYYEQYF.

The chain recombines TRBV7-8 with TRBJ1-3; D gene unclear. CDR1 is SGHVS, CDR2 FQNEAQ, per germline. The length of the CDR3 is 13 residues. V gave up 3 bases and J gave up 0 bases, with 3 bases separating them. The CDR3 protein is CASSFYSGNTIYF. CDR3 nucleotides: TGTGCCAGCAGCTTTTACTCTGGAAACACCATATATTTT. Full variable domain (rest looked up from reference TRBV7-8 and TRBJ1-3): GAGVSQSPRYKVAKRGQDVALRCDPISGHVSLFWYQQALGQGPEFLTYFQNEAQLDKSGLPSDRFFAERPEGSVSTLKIQRTQQEDSAVYLCASSFYSGNTIYFGEGSWLTVV.

This chain connects TRBV7-8 to TRBJ2-1; TRBD2 agrees at 14 bases. Germline CDR1 SGHVS, CDR2 FQNEAQ. V gave up 3 bases and J gave up 13 bases; unmatched junction bases: 5. The CDR3 is made up of 14 amino acids. CDR3 protein: CASSLGLAGERQFF. In DNA form, the CDR3 reads TGTGCCAGCAGCTTGGGACTAGCGGGAGAGCGACAGTTCTTC. Variable domain in full (rest from reference TRBV7-8 and TRBJ2-1): GAGVSQSPRYKVAKRGQDVALRCDPISGHVSLFWYQQALGQGPEFLTYFQNEAQLDKSGLPSDRFFAERPEGSVSTLKIQRTQQEDSAVYLCASSLGLAGERQFFGPGTRLTVL.

The table lists this clone with a count of one. V is TRBV6-1 and J is TRBJ1-5; D call uncertain. The V and J ends lost 4 bases and 6 bases respectively, with 16 bases between them. CDR3 length equals 15 residues. CDR1 and CDR2 (germline): MNHNS, SASEGT. CDR3 sequence reads: CASSGLFGDGQPQHF. As DNA, the CDR3 is TGTGCCAGCAGTGGGTTATTTGGGGATGGTCAGCCCCAGCATTTT.

The J gene is TRBJ1-1, the V gene TRBV27; 8 positions agree with TRBD1. The CDR3 totals 15 residues. The germline V gene has CDR1 MNHEY and CDR2 SMNVEV (reference sequence). The V segment lost 0 bases and the J segment 5 bases; nucleotides outside the gene matches: 5. CDR3 DNA: TGTGCCAGCAGTTTATCGCCCCGACAGGGGACTGAAGCTTTCTTT. Translating gives CASSLSPRQGTEAFF.

The chain joins TRBV6-1 to TRBJ2-1; 9 nucleotides agree with TRBD2. V shed 2 bases, J shed 2 bases, and the junction held 19 bases outside the gene matches. The CDR3 length is 21 residues. CDR1 and CDR2 from the germline V gene are MNHNS and SASEGT. The CDR3 region has the DNA TGTGCCAGCAGTGAAAGCGACCAGCGCGGGAGGGCCGCTTTGCCCTACAATGAGCAGTTCTTC. Translating it yields CASSESDQRGRAALPYNEQFF.

V usage is TRBV25-1 and J usage is TRBJ2-1, with 9 positions matching TRBD1. Germline loops: CDR1 MGHDK, CDR2 SYGVNS. V was clipped by 2 bases and J by 9 bases; unmatched bases: 8. This CDR3 contains 15 residues. The CDR3, as DNA: TGTGCCAGCAGTGAACCCGGGACAGGGACGGCTGAGCAGTTCTTC. Encoded protein: CASSEPGTGTAEQFF.

V gene TRBV6-5 combines with J gene TRBJ1-2; D is possibly TRBD1 (6 bases). Between the trimmed V and J ends, which lost 6 bases and 1 base, there was a span of 12 bases. The V gene's germline CDR1 is MNHEY and CDR2 SVGAGI. The CDR3 covers 14 residues. CDR3 amino acids: CASSMDRYNYGYTF. CDR3 sequence (DNA): TGTGCCAGCAGCATGGACAGATATAACTATGGCTACACCTTC.

The CDR3 nucleotides read TGTGCCAGCAGTTTAGTGAGGGCCCCCTACGAGCAGTACTTC. Translation: CASSLVRAPYEQYF. The chain employs TRBV28 and TRBJ2-7, with D tentatively TRBD2 (5 bases). This CDR3 contains 14 residues. Germline V gene lookup returns CDR1 MDHEN and CDR2 SYDVKM. V was pared by 2 bases and J by 2 bases, with 10 bases between.

V gene TRBV19 combines with J gene TRBJ2-7; no clear D gene. Per the germline V gene, CDR1 is LNHDA and CDR2 is SQIVND (reference sequence). The CDR3 is 16 amino acids. The V gene lost 2 bases and the J gene lost 0 bases, with 14 bases spanning the gap. In nucleotides, the CDR3 is TGTGCCAGTAGTATACGCGCAGCACGAAGCTCCTACGAGCAGTACTTC. This gives the protein CASSIRAARSSYEQYF.

The rearrangement links TRBV7-2 to TRBJ1-3; a possible D gene is TRBD1 (5 bases). Looked up from germline, CDR1 is SGHTA and CDR2 is FQGNSA. CDR3 size: 16 residues. V was shortened by 4 bases and J by 0 bases, with 13 bases between the two germline ends. DNA of the CDR3: TGTGCCAGCAGCTCTTATAGACAGATCTCTGGAAACACCATATATTTT. Translating gives CASSSYRQISGNTIYF.

V usage is TRBV2 and J usage is TRBJ1-2, with D possibly being TRBD1 (6 bases). The length of the CDR3 is 14 residues. V was pared by 0 bases and J by 8 bases, with 13 bases between. Per the germline V gene, CDR1 is SNHLY and CDR2 is FYNNEI. CDR3: CASSEAGAAGGYTF. The CDR3 bases are TGTGCCAGCAGTGAAGCGGGGGCCGCTGGGGGCTACACCTTC.

The chain is built from TRBV25-1 and TRBJ2-7, with D maybe TRBD2 (5 bases). The V end lost 3 bases, the J end lost 5 bases, and 20 bases lay between the germline ends. The germline V gene encodes CDR1 MGHDK and CDR2 SYGVNS. The CDR3 has 16 amino acids. The CDR3, as DNA: TGTGCCAGCAGTGAGTCCCCGGGGTCCTGGGCAAACGAGCAGTACTTC. It specifies CASSESPGSWANEQYF.

V is TRBV7-9 and J is TRBJ2-2, with 14 bases identical to TRBD2. This CDR3 region has 18 residues. The V and J ends lost 5 bases and 1 base, in that order; junction bases with no gene match: 6. Germline V gene lookup returns CDR1 SEHNR and CDR2 FQNEAQ (reference sequence). CDR3 protein: CASSPGLAGGKNTGELFF. CDR3 coding DNA: TGTGCCAGCAGCCCCGGACTAGCGGGAGGAAAGAACACCGGGGAGCTGTTTTTT.

V is TRBV6-1 and J is TRBJ1-2; no clear D gene. The CDR3 is 10 residues long. CDR1 and CDR2 from the germline V gene are MNHNS and SASEGT. V gave up 10 bases and J gave up 6 bases, with 9 bases separating them. CDR3 sequence (DNA): TGTGCCACCATAGGGAATGGCTACACCTTC. This encodes CATIGNGYTF.

The chain recombines TRBV25-1 with TRBJ1-3, with TRBD1 matching over 7 bases. The V segment lost 6 bases and the J segment 0 bases; nucleotides outside the gene matches: 5. Germline values: CDR1 MGHDK, CDR2 SYGVNS. The CDR3 is 15 amino acids. As DNA, the CDR3 is TGTGCCAGCAGGTTAACAGGGGACTCTGGAAACACCATATATTTT. Protein product: CASRLTGDSGNTIYF.

The CDR3 DNA reads TGTGCCAGCAGTTACGGAACCGGGACAGGGGCTAGAGAGCAGTACTTC. It is translated as CASSYGTGTGAREQYF. The chain has TRBV6-6 and TRBJ2-7; 10 nucleotides agree with TRBD1. This CDR3 has 16 residues. V was pared by 2 bases and J by 7 bases, with 11 bases of the junction left unmatched. Per germline, CDR1 MNHNY and CDR2 SVGAGI (reference sequence).